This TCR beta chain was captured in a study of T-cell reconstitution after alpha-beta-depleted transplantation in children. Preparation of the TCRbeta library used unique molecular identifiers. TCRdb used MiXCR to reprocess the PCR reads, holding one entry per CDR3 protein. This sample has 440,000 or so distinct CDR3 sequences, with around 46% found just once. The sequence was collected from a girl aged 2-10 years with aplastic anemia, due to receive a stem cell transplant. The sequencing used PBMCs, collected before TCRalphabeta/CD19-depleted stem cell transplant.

The CDR3 is CASRAPGLPYNEQFF. As DNA, the CDR3 is TGTGCCAGCAGGGCCCCCGGACTACCCTACAATGAGCAGTTCTTC. The chain uses TRBV12-3 or TRBV12-4 and TRBJ2-1; possible D gene TRBD2, 6 bases. The CDR3 contains 15 residues. The V gene lost 6 bases and the J gene lost 2 bases, with 14 bases spanning the gap.